The 8 T cell receptor beta chains reported below all come from one sample, sequenced in a study of shared clonotypes between healthy human individuals. Sequencing used immunoSEQ multiplex PCR; TCRdb keeps in-frame clones, though not all of them. The sample shows some 2,500,000 clones, 92% of them seen only once. Sequencing was done on a sample of naive CD4+ T cells from PBMCs. The subset denotes: CD45RA+ positively selected. The receptors were gathered from a man younger than 35 in good health. Some clones in this sample may be carry-over from other donors' samples.

V is TRBV2 and J is TRBJ2-6, with 9 bases fitting TRBD1. CDR1 is SNHLY and CDR2 is FYNNEI in the germline V gene. This CDR3 comprises 16 residues. Unmatched junction bases numbered 5, after V lost 8 bases and J lost 0 bases. The CDR3 sequence: CASGTGLSSGANVLTF. In DNA form, the CDR3 reads TGTGCCAGCGGGACAGGGCTAAGCTCTGGGGCCAACGTCCTGACTTTC.

The chain's CDR3 is CASSIGASGRTDTQYF. CDR3 nucleotide sequence: TGTGCCAGTAGTATAGGGGCTAGCGGTCGCACAGATACGCAGTATTTT. This chain joins TRBV19 and TRBJ2-3; 7 nucleotides align to TRBD2. J was trimmed by 1 base and V by 1 base; bases with no gene match: 5. The length of the CDR3 is 16 residues. Germline CDR1 LNHDA, CDR2 SQIVND (reference sequence).

V and J are TRBV7-9 and TRBJ2-5; the D call may be TRBD1 or TRBD2 (7 bases each). Germline V gene sequence: CDR1 SEHNR, CDR2 FQNEAQ (reference sequence). V lost 5 bases and J 5 bases, leaving 21 bases between the germline ends. The CDR3 is made up of 16 amino acids. The CDR3 loop is CASSASMGGGSETQYF. DNA of the CDR3: TGTGCCAGCAGCGCTTCAATGGGAGGGGGCAGTGAGACCCAGTACTTC.

To note about this clone: The same CDR3 is also encoded by other DNA sequences in this sample. V gene TRBV11-2 combines with J gene TRBJ2-1; 12 bases are shared with TRBD2. CDR3 length equals 14 residues. The germline V gene has CDR1 SGHAT and CDR2 FQNNGV. With 6 bases clipped from V and 4 bases from J, the junction kept 1 base outside the gene matches. The CDR3 DNA reads as TGTGCCAGCAGTGGACTAGCGGGATACAATGAGCAGTTCTTC. Encoded protein: CASSGLAGYNEQFF. Complete variable domain (other parts from reference TRBV11-2 and TRBJ2-1): EAGVAQSPRYKIIEKRQSVAFWCNPISGHATLYWYQQILGQGPKLLIQFQNNGVVDDSQLPKDRFSAERLKGVDSTLKIQPAKLEDSAVYLCASSGLAGYNEQFFGPGTRLTVL.

The J gene is TRBJ1-1, the V gene TRBV5-6; D is uncertain. V lost 4 bases, J lost 5 bases, and 15 bases lay in between. The CDR3 length is 14 residues. CDR1 SGHDT and CDR2 YYEEEE come from the germline V gene. CDR3 sequence reads: CASSVRGLRTEAFF. The CDR3 region has the DNA TGTGCCAGCAGCGTGCGGGGTTTAAGGACTGAAGCTTTCTTT.

V and J are TRBV5-1 and TRBJ2-1; D is undetermined. The germline V and J ends were trimmed by 3 bases and 9 bases, with 13 bases remaining between them. CDR1 is SGHRS and CDR2 is YFSETQ in the germline V gene. This CDR3 region has 13 residues. Here the CDR3 reads CASSSVGYAEQFF. The CDR3 DNA sequence: TGCGCCAGCAGCTCCGTAGGCTACGCTGAGCAGTTCTTC.

J is TRBJ1-4 and V is TRBV11-2, with D possibly being TRBD1 (5 bases). V lost 6 bases and J 4 bases, leaving 15 bases between the germline ends. This CDR3 region has 15 residues. CDR1 and CDR2 (germline): SGHAT, FQNNGV. The CDR3 sequence is CASSGTQGFNEKLFF. The CDR3 DNA is TGTGCCAGCAGTGGAACGCAGGGCTTTAATGAAAAACTGTTTTTT.

The rearrangement joins TRBV14 to TRBJ2-5; no definite D call. The V gene lost 0 bases and the J gene lost 4 bases, with 12 bases spanning the gap. Per the germline V gene, CDR1 is SGHDN and CDR2 is FVKESK. This CDR3 region has 15 residues. CDR3 DNA sequence: TGTGCCAGCAGCCAAGATGCCGCCGGACGAGAGACCCAGTACTTC. This encodes CASSQDAAGRETQYF.